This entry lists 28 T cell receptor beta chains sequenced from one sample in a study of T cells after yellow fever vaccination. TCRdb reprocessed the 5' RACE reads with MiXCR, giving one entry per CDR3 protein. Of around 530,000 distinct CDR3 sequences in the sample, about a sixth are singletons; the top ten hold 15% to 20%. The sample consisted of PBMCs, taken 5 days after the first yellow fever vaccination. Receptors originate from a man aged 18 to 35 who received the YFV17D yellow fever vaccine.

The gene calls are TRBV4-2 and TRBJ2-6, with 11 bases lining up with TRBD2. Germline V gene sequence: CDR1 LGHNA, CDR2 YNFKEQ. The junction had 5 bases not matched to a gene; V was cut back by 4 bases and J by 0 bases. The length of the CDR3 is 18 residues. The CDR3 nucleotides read TGTGCCAGCAGCCCCCGACTAGCGGGGAGCTCTGGGGCCAACGTCCTGACTTTC. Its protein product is CASSPRLAGSSGANVLTF.

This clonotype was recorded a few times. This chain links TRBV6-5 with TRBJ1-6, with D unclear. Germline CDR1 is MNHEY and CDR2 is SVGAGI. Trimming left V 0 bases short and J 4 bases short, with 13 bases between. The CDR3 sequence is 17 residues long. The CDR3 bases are TGTGCCAGCAGTTACTCGATTGGGTCCGGTTATAATTCACCCCTCCACTTT. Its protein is CASSYSIGSGYNSPLHF.

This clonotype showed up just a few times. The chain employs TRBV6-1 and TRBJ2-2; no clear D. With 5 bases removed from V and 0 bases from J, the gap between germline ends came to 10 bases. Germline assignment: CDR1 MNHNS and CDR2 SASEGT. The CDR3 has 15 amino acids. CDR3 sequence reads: CASSMDIANTGELFF. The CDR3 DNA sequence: TGTGCCAGCAGTATGGATATCGCGAACACCGGGGAGCTGTTTTTT.

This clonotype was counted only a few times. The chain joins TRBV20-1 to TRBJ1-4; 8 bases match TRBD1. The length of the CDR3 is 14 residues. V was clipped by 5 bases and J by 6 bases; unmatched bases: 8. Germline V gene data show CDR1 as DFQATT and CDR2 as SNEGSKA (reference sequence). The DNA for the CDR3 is TGCAGTGCTGCCCCCCCGGACAGGGATGAAAAACTGTTTTTT. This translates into CSAAPPDRDEKLFF.

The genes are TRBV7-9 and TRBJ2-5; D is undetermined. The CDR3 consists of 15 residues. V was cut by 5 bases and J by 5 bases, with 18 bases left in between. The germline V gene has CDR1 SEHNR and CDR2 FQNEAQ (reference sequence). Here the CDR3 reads CASSPTGTPWETQYF. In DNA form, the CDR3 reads TGTGCCAGCAGCCCAACGGGTACCCCCTGGGAGACCCAGTACTTC.

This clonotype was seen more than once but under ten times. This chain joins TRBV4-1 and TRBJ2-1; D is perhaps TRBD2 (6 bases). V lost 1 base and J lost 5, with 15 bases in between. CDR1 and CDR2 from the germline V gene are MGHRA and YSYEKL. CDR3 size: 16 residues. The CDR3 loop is CASSQGAGLPDNEQFF. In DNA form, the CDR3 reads TGCGCCAGCAGCCAAGGAGCGGGCCTACCCGACAATGAGCAGTTCTTC.

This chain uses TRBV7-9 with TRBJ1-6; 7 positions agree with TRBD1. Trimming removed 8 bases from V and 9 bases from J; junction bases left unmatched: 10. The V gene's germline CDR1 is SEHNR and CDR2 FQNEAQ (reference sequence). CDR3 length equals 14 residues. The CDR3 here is CASGRRQGGSPLHF. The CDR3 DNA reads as TGTGCCAGCGGCCGCCGACAGGGCGGTTCACCCCTCCACTTT.

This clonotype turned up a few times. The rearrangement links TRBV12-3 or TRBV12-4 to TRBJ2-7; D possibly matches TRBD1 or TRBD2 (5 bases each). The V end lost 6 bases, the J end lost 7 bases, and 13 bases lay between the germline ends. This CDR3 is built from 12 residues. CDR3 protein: CASRHDSGEQYF. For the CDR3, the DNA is TGTGCCAGCAGGCACGACAGCGGAGAGCAGTACTTC.

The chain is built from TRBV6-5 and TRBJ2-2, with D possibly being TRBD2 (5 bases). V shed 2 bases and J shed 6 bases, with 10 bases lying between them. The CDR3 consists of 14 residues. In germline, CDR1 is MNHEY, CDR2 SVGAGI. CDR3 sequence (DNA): TGTGCCAGCAGTTACCCGAGTAGCGCCGGGGAGCTGTTTTTT. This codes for CASSYPSSAGELFF.

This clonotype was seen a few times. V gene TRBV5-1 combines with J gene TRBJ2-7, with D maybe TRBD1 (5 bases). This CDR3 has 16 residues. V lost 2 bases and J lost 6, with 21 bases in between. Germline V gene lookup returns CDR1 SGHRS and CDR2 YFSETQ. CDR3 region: CASSFQGSQVFGEQYF. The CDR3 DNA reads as TGCGCCAGCAGCTTCCAGGGCAGTCAGGTCTTCGGCGAGCAGTACTTC.

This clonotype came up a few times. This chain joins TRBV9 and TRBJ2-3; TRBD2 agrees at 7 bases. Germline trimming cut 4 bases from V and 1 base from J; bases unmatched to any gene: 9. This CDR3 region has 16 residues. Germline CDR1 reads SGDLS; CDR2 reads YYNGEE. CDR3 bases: TGTGCCAGCAGCCCCCGAGGAGCGGGGCGCACAGATACGCAGTATTTT. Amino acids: CASSPRGAGRTDTQYF.

The CDR3 DNA reads TGCAGTGCTAGAGAGGCTAGCCGGGGCTCCTACGAGCAGTACGTC. Residues: CSAREASRGSYEQYV. This sequence joins TRBV20-1 and TRBJ2-7, with D perhaps TRBD2 (5 bases). CDR1 DFQATT and CDR2 SNEGSKA come from the germline V gene (reference sequence). The length of the CDR3 is 15 residues. V was trimmed by 0 bases and J by 0 bases, leaving 12 bases between them.

CDR3 in DNA: TGTGCCAGCAGCCAAGGGAGACAGGGAGGTGGCTACACCTTC. This translates into CASSQGRQGGGYTF. The chain links TRBV3-1 to TRBJ1-2; 7 nucleotides agree with TRBD1. Germline loops: CDR1 LGHDT, CDR2 YNNKEL (reference sequence). The CDR3 is made up of 14 amino acids. With V trimmed by 1 base and J by 7 bases, 6 bases remained unmatched.

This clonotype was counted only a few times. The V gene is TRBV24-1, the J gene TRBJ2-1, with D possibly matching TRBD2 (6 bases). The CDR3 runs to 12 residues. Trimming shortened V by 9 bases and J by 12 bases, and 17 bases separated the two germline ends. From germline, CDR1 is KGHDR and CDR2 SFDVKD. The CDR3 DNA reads TGTGCCACCTCTCCGGAGGGTTATGGGCAGTTCTTC. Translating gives CATSPEGYGQFF.

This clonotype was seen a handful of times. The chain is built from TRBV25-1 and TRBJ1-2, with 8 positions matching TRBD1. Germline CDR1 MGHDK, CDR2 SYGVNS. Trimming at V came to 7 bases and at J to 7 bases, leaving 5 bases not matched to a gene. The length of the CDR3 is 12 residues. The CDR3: CASKGTGPGYTF. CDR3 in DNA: TGTGCCAGCAAAGGGACAGGCCCTGGCTACACCTTC.

The CDR3 nucleotides are TGTGCCAGCAGCTTAGAGGTTGGTCGGTACACTGAAGCTTTCTTT. Residues: CASSLEVGRYTEAFF. The gene calls are TRBV7-9 and TRBJ1-1; D unclear. This CDR3 region has 15 residues. Trimming took 1 base from V and 3 from J, leaving 12 bases between them. Germline V gene sequence: CDR1 SEHNR, CDR2 FQNEAQ (reference sequence).

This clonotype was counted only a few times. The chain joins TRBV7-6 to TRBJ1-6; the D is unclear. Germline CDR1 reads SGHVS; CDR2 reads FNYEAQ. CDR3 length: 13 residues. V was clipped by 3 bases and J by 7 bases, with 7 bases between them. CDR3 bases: TGTGCCAGCAGCTTCTGGGAAAATTCACCCCTCCACTTT. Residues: CASSFWENSPLHF.

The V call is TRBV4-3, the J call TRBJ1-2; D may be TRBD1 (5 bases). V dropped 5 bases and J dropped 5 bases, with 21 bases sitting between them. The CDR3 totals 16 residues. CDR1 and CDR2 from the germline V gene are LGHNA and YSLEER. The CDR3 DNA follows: TGCGCCAGCAGCGACACATGGGAAGTGGGGACTTATGGCTACACCTTC. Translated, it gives CASSDTWEVGTYGYTF.

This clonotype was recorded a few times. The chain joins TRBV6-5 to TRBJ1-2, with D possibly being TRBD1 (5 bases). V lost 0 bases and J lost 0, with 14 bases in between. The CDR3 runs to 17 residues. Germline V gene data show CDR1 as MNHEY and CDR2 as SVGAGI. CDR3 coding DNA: TGTGCCAGCAGTTACTCCACAGGTCTGCTAGCTAACTATGGCTACACCTTC. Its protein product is CASSYSTGLLANYGYTF.

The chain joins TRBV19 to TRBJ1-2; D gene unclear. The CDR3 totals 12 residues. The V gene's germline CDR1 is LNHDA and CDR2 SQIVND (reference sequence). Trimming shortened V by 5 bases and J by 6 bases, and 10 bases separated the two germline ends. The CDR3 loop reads CASSPQADGYTF. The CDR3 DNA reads TGTGCCAGTAGTCCGCAGGCCGATGGCTACACCTTC. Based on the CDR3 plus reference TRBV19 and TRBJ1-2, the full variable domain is DGGITQSPKYLFRKEGQNVTLSCEQNLNHDAMYWYRQDPGQGLRLIYYSQIVNDFQKGDIAEGYSVSREKKESFPLTVTSAQKNPTAFYLCASSPQADGYTFGSGTRLTVV.

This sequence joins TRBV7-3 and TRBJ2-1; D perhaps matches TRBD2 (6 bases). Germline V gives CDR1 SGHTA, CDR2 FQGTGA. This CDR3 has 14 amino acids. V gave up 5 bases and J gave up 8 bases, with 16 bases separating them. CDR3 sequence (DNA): TGTGCCAGCAGCGGAGGGGCTCTCATCGATGAGCAGTTCTTC. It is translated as CASSGGALIDEQFF.

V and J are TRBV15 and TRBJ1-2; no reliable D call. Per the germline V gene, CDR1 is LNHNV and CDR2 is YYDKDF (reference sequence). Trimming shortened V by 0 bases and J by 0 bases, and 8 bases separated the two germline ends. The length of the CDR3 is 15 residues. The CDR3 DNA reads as TGTGCCACCAGCAGAGATCGAGAGGCTAACTATGGCTACACCTTC. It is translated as CATSRDREANYGYTF.

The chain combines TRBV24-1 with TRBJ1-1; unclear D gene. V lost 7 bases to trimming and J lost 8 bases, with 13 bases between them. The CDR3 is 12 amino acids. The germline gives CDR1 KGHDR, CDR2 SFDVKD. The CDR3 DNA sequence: TGTGCCACCAGACCCGGGATTACCGAAGCTTTCTTT. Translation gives CATRPGITEAFF.

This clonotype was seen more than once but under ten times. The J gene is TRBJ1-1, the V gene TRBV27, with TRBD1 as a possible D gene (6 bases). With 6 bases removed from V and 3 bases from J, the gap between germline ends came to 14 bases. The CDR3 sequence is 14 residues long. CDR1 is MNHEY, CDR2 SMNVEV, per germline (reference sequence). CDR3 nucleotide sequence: TGTGCCAGCAGGAACAGGGTTTCGTACACTGAAGCTTTCTTT. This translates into CASRNRVSYTEAFF.

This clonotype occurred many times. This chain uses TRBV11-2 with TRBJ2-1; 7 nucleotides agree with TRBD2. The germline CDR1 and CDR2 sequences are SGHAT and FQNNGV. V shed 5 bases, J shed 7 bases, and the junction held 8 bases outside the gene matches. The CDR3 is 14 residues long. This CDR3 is CASSMTSIRNEQFF. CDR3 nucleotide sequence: TGTGCCAGCAGCATGACTAGCATTCGGAATGAGCAGTTCTTC.

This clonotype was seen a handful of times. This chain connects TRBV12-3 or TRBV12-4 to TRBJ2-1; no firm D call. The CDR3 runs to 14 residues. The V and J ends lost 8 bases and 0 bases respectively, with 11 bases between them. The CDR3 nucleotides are TGTGCCAGCGGCTCCGCCGACTCCTACAATGAGCAGTTCTTC. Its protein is CASGSADSYNEQFF.

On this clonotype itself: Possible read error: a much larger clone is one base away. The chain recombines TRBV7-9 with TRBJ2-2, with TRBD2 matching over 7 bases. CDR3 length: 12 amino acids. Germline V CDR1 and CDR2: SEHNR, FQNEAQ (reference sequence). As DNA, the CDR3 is TGTGTCAGTCCGGCGGGGGCCGGGGAGCTGTTTTTT. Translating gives CVSPAGAGELFF.

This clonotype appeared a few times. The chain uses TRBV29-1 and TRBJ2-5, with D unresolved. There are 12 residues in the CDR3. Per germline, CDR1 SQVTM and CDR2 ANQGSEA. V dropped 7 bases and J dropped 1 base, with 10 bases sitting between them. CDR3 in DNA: TGCAGCGGGGGTAATCTCCAAGAGACCCAGTACTTC. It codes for CSGGNLQETQYF.